Following are 28 T cell receptor beta chains from one sample sequenced in a study of T cell responses to AZD1222 COVID-19 vaccine. Profiled with immunoSEQ multiplex PCR; TCRdb holds only in-frame clones, not every one. The table has around 140,000 clones, around 93% seen once; the top ten hold over 7.5%. Sequenced here: peripheral blood, sampled on day 0 of AZD1222 vaccination. The receptors shown here come from an adult in good health.

The V and J genes are TRBV19 and TRBJ1-5; D remains unclear. Per the germline V gene, CDR1 is LNHDA and CDR2 is SQIVND (reference sequence). Trimming pared 5 bases from V and 11 bases from J, leaving 19 bases between. This CDR3 has 14 residues. The CDR3 region is CASSPSDGFRAQHF. CDR3 in DNA: TGTGCCAGTAGTCCATCGGACGGTTTTCGAGCCCAGCATTTT.

The J gene is TRBJ2-5, the V gene TRBV9; TRBD1 or TRBD2 may be the D gene (5 bases each). Germline CDR1 and CDR2: SGDLS and YYNGEE. Deletions cut 4 bases from V and 2 bases from J, with 9 bases between. CDR3 size: 13 residues. Here the CDR3 reads CASSPREQETQYF. In nucleotides, the CDR3 is TGTGCCAGCAGCCCCAGGGAGCAAGAGACCCAGTACTTC.

This clone was recorded a few times. The chain joins TRBV18 to TRBJ1-2; no clear D. From germline, CDR1 is KGHSH and CDR2 LQKENI. V was shortened by 2 bases and J by 7 bases, with 17 bases between the two germline ends. The CDR3 runs to 15 residues. CDR3 amino acids: CASSPDTTSVSGYTF. CDR3 bases: TGTGCCAGCTCACCAGATACGACATCTGTCTCTGGCTACACCTTC.

This sequence joins TRBV4-2 and TRBJ2-5; maybe TRBD2 (6 bases). CDR1 is LGHNA and CDR2 is YNFKEQ in the germline V gene. CDR3 length equals 16 residues. Deletions cut 0 bases from V and 4 bases from J, with 15 bases between. Here the CDR3 reads CASSQESAGIGETQYF. CDR3 DNA sequence: TGTGCCAGCAGCCAAGAGTCGGCGGGGATAGGAGAGACCCAGTACTTC.

The chain carries TRBV2 and TRBJ1-1; tentative D call: TRBD1 (5 bases). The CDR3 spans 15 residues. The germline gives CDR1 SNHLY, CDR2 FYNNEI. V shed 6 bases and J shed 4 bases, with 18 bases lying between them. CDR3 DNA: TGTGCCAGCAGGTATACATGGGAAGGGGCCACTGAAGCTTTCTTT. Translating gives CASRYTWEGATEAFF.

The rearrangement joins TRBV29-1 to TRBJ1-2, with D perhaps TRBD1 (5 bases). The CDR3 loop spans 14 amino acids. Between the trimmed V and J ends, which lost 4 bases and 8 bases, there was a span of 20 bases. Germline V gene sequence: CDR1 SQVTM, CDR2 ANQGSEA. CDR3 sequence reads: CSVGGSGLDRGYTF. The CDR3 bases are TGCAGCGTTGGGGGGAGTGGATTGGATAGGGGCTACACCTTC.

The chain has TRBV5-1 and TRBJ1-4, with D perhaps matching TRBD1 (5 bases). The germline V and J ends were trimmed by 2 bases and 6 bases, with 17 bases remaining between them. The germline V gene has CDR1 SGHRS and CDR2 YFSETQ. The length of the CDR3 is 16 residues. The CDR3 bases are TGCGCCAGCAGCTTAACATCTGGCAGGGTAGATGAAAAACTGTTTTTT. Protein: CASSLTSGRVDEKLFF.

Details on this clone: Other DNA sequences within the sample encode an identical CDR3. The V gene is TRBV30, the J gene TRBJ1-2; D uncertain. This CDR3 spans 11 amino acids. Germline loops: CDR1 GTSNPN, CDR2 SVGIG (reference sequence). Between the trimmed V and J ends, which lost 2 bases and 5 bases, there was a span of 6 bases. CDR3 DNA sequence: TGTGCCTGGAGTAAAGGGTATGGCTACACCTTC. Amino acid sequence: CAWSKGYGYTF.

The V call is TRBV7-9, the J call TRBJ1-3, with D tentatively TRBD1 (5 bases). The germline gives CDR1 SEHNR, CDR2 FQNEAQ (reference sequence). V dropped 3 bases and J dropped 15 bases, with 12 bases sitting between them. This CDR3 has 11 residues. The CDR3 sequence is CASSLGQVAYF. The CDR3 DNA is TGTGCCAGCAGCTTGGGGCAGGTGGCATATTTT.

This clone was counted at least ten times. The J gene is TRBJ2-1, the V gene TRBV6-4; D not certain. The ends were cut back, 3 bases at V and 7 bases at J, with 16 bases in the middle. CDR3 length equals 15 residues. CDR1 MRHNA and CDR2 SNTAGT come from the germline V gene. CDR3 amino acids: CASSDGSGQQNEQFF. The CDR3 coding sequence is TGTGCCAGCAGTGATGGGTCTGGCCAGCAAAATGAGCAGTTCTTC.

This clone was recorded only once. J is TRBJ2-7 and V is TRBV7-2, with D tentatively TRBD1 or TRBD2 (5 bases each). Germline values: CDR1 SGHTA, CDR2 FQGNSA. The V and J ends lost 5 bases and 5 bases respectively, with 22 bases between them. CDR3 length equals 16 residues. The CDR3 sequence is CASSIYYGAASDEQYF. The CDR3 nucleotides are TGTGCCAGCAGCATTTATTACGGGGCAGCTAGTGACGAGCAGTACTTC.

The J gene is TRBJ2-7, the V gene TRBV7-2, with D possibly being TRBD1 (6 bases). The V end was cut by 5 bases, the J end by 6 bases, with 17 bases between. The CDR3 has 14 amino acids. The V gene's germline CDR1 is SGHTA and CDR2 FQGNSA. This CDR3 reads CASSPQGMRSEQYF. The CDR3, as DNA: TGTGCCAGCAGCCCCCAGGGGATGCGTTCCGAGCAGTACTTC.

A few counts support this clone. The chain's CDR3 is CASSQDANGYTF. In DNA, the CDR3 is TGCGCCAGCAGCCAAGATGCAAATGGCTACACCTTC. This chain uses TRBV4-3 with TRBJ1-2, with no clear D. The CDR3 spans 12 residues. Trimming pared 0 bases from V and 6 bases from J, leaving 5 bases between. The germline V gene encodes CDR1 LGHNA and CDR2 YSLEER.

The chain combines TRBV20-1 with TRBJ2-2; D call uncertain. Germline CDR1 DFQATT, CDR2 SNEGSKA (reference sequence). The V gene lost 3 bases and the J gene lost 2 bases, with 10 bases spanning the gap. The CDR3 is made up of 14 amino acids. The DNA of the CDR3 is TGCAGTGCTAGTACAGAACTAAACACCGGGGAGCTGTTTTTT. As protein: CSASTELNTGELFF.

V is TRBV7-9 and J is TRBJ1-4; D is unclear. CDR1 is SEHNR, CDR2 FQNEAQ, per germline (reference sequence). V dropped 3 bases and J dropped 0 bases, with 5 bases sitting between them. The CDR3 length is 14 residues. CDR3 region: CASSLASTNEKLFF. DNA of the CDR3: TGTGCCAGCAGCTTGGCGTCAACTAATGAAAAACTGTTTTTT.

Here the CDR3 reads CAISEPRTGGIKNIQYF. CDR3 nucleotides: TGTGCCATCAGTGAGCCGAGGACAGGGGGCATCAAAAACATTCAGTACTTC. The chain links TRBV10-3 to TRBJ2-4; 11 bases agree with TRBD1. Trimming cost V 2 bases and J 3 bases; bases outside gene matches: 6. This CDR3 is built from 17 residues. Germline V gene data show CDR1 as ENHRY and CDR2 as SYGVKD.

The CDR3 nucleotides read TGTGCCAGCAGCTTAGTTGGGGGTGGAGGATTTGGCTACACCTTC. Protein sequence: CASSLVGGGGFGYTF. The chain links TRBV7-2 to TRBJ1-2; D is possibly TRBD1 (5 bases). Germline V lookup: CDR1 SGHTA, CDR2 FQGNSA. The germline V and J ends were trimmed by 1 base and 7 bases, with 16 bases remaining between them. The CDR3 runs 15 residues. Full variable domain (missing parts from reference TRBV7-2 and TRBJ1-2): GAGVSQSPSNKVTEKGKDVELRCDPISGHTALYWYRQSLGQGLEFLIYFQGNSAPDKSGLPSDRFSAERTGGSVSTLTIQRTQQEDSAVYLCASSLVGGGGFGYTFGSGTRLTVV.

This rearrangement joins TRBV30 to TRBJ2-3; D is perhaps TRBD2 (6 bases). Germline loops: CDR1 GTSNPN, CDR2 SVGIG (reference sequence). The CDR3 has 13 residues. V was trimmed by 7 bases and J by 2 bases, leaving 13 bases between them. The CDR3 reads CAFSGYPTDTQYF. For the CDR3, the DNA is TGTGCCTTTAGCGGTTATCCCACAGATACGCAGTATTTT.

The chain is built from TRBV21-1 and TRBJ1-2. TRBV21-1 is deemed a pseudogene. The CDR3 consists of 24 residues. For the CDR3, the DNA is TGTGCCAGCAGCAACCCTTATCTCGTTCCGTCGGCGAAGCGCCCGGTATCAGCTAACTATGGCTACACCTTC. This encodes CASSNPYLVPSAKRPVSANYGYTF.

The CDR3 is CASSPLGRDSNQPQHF. CDR3 DNA: TGTGCCAGCAGCCCCCTGGGACGGGATAGCAATCAGCCCCAGCATTTT. The chain joins TRBV7-9 to TRBJ1-5, with D perhaps TRBD1 (5 bases). The CDR3 is 16 amino acids. V lost 5 bases and J 0 bases, leaving 14 bases between the germline ends. The germline gives CDR1 SEHNR, CDR2 FQNEAQ (reference sequence).

The table lists this clone with a count of one. The CDR3, as DNA: TGTGCCAGCAGTTACCAGGACACTGAAGCTTTCTTT. This translates into CASSYQDTEAFF. This chain joins TRBV6-2 or TRBV6-3 and TRBJ1-1; D gene uncertain. The germline V gene encodes CDR1 MNHEY and CDR2 SVGEGT. The CDR3 spans 12 residues. Trimming stripped 2 bases from V and 3 bases from J, with 4 bases between.

This sequence joins TRBV4-1 and TRBJ2-4; D might be TRBD1 (6 bases). Trimming removed 2 bases at V and 3 bases at J, with 17 bases between. CDR3 length: 17 amino acids. Germline V lookup: CDR1 MGHRA, CDR2 YSYEKL. This chain's CDR3 is CASSQLTGQLDKNIQYF. CDR3 in DNA: TGCGCCAGCAGCCAATTAACAGGACAGTTGGACAAAAACATTCAGTACTTC.

This chain connects TRBV29-1 to TRBJ1-1; D is undetermined. V lost 4 bases to trimming and J lost 2 bases, with 5 bases between them. CDR3 length: 11 amino acids. Germline CDR1 is SQVTM and CDR2 is ANQGSEA. The CDR3 DNA reads as TGCAGCGTTGGTTTAAACACTGAAGCTTTCTTT. Its translation is CSVGLNTEAFF.

The rearrangement links TRBV27 to TRBJ1-1; D ambiguous. Germline values: CDR1 MNHEY, CDR2 SMNVEV (reference sequence). The CDR3 totals 13 residues. Trimming removed 3 bases at V and 1 base at J, with 6 bases between. Written as DNA, the CDR3 is TGTGCCAGCAGTTTCCGCACGAACACTGAAGCTTTCTTT. Residues: CASSFRTNTEAFF.

The rearrangement uses TRBV7-2 and TRBJ1-2; TRBD1 matches 7 bases. This CDR3 spans 13 amino acids. The J segment lost 4 bases and the V segment lost 5 bases, leaving 4 bases of the junction unmatched. Per germline, CDR1 SGHTA and CDR2 FQGNSA. CDR3 DNA sequence: TGTGCCAGCAGCCCCCGACAGGGCTATGGCTACACCTTC. This sequence encodes CASSPRQGYGYTF.

This rearrangement joins TRBV19 to TRBJ1-2; no firm D call. The V end was cut by 7 bases, the J end by 3 bases, with 6 bases between. CDR3 length equals 11 residues. The germline gives CDR1 LNHDA, CDR2 SQIVND (reference sequence). The CDR3 DNA is TGTGCCAGTACGGGTTACTATGGCTACACCTTC. Translation gives CASTGYYGYTF. Full variable domain (rest looked up from reference TRBV19 and TRBJ1-2): DGGITQSPKYLFRKEGQNVTLSCEQNLNHDAMYWYRQDPGQGLRLIYYSQIVNDFQKGDIAEGYSVSREKKESFPLTVTSAQKNPTAFYLCASTGYYGYTFGSGTRLTVV.

Here the CDR3 reads CASSYSTGYLSDTQYF. CDR3 bases: TGTGCCAGCAGTTACTCAACGGGCTACCTTTCAGATACGCAGTATTTT. The gene calls are TRBV6-5 and TRBJ2-3, with unresolved D. CDR1 and CDR2 (germline): MNHEY, SVGAGI. This CDR3 comprises 16 residues. V was pared by 0 bases and J by 4 bases, with 14 bases between.

The chain has TRBV3-1 (or the pseudogene TRBV3-2) and TRBJ1-3, with 7 bases lining up with TRBD1. Germline V lookup: CDR1 LGHDT, CDR2 YNNKEL (reference sequence). V lost 4 bases, J lost 2 bases, and 2 bases stayed unmatched. This CDR3 has 14 amino acids. The CDR3 DNA sequence: TGTGCCAGCAGCCTGGGACAGACTGGAAACACCATATATTTT. Amino acids: CASSLGQTGNTIYF.